This T cell receptor (beta chain) comes out of a study of cytomegalovirus exposure and HLA in healthy donors. Trimming removed 5 bases from V and 7 bases from J; junction bases left unmatched: 11. The CDR3 runs to 15 residues. Germline CDR1 reads SGHTA; CDR2 reads FQGNSA. This clone has a handful of counts. The PCR contained 60 Vbeta and 13 Jbeta primers. Using immunoSEQ multiplex PCR, the repertoire was profiled, and TCRdb retains in-frame clones only, with some absent. The data show 130,000 to 150,000 clones, roughly 10% seen once. J is TRBJ1-5 and V is TRBV7-2; 7 positions agree with TRBD1. The receptor's source is a male donor in good health and CMV-seronegative. The sample consisted of PBMCs. CDR3 DNA: TGTGCCAGCAGCCCAGGCCGGCAGGGGGTACAGCCCCAGCATTTT. Encoded protein: CASSPGRQGVQPQHF.